The next 22 T cell receptor beta chains were all read from a single sample in a study of blood T cell repertoires in COVID-19. The repertoire was sequenced with immunoSEQ multiplex PCR; TCRdb's copy has only in-frame clones and lacks some. Of under 200,000 clones listed, roughly 80% are singletons. Specimen: peripheral blood. The receptors here all came from a man aged 65-85 years with acute or convalescent COVID-19.

The J gene is TRBJ2-1, the V gene TRBV28; 9 positions match TRBD2. The CDR3 is 14 residues long. V dropped 2 bases and J dropped 6; count of bases not matched to a gene: 2. The germline V gene encodes CDR1 MDHEN and CDR2 SYDVKM. The chain's CDR3 is CASSLLAGTNEQFF. The CDR3 bases are TGTGCCAGCAGTTTACTAGCGGGAACCAATGAGCAGTTCTTC.

In DNA, the CDR3 is TGCGCCAGCAGCCAACGGACAGGCTCGAACACCGGGGAGCTGTTTTTT. Protein: CASSQRTGSNTGELFF. This chain connects TRBV5-1 to TRBJ2-2; TRBD1 agrees at 7 bases. The CDR3 runs 16 residues. Germline CDR1 SGHRS, CDR2 YFSETQ. Trimming at V came to 4 bases and at J to 0 bases, leaving 6 bases not matched to a gene.

V usage is TRBV27 and J usage is TRBJ1-3; the D gene is possibly TRBD1 (5 bases). The CDR3 runs to 12 residues. Germline V gives CDR1 MNHEY, CDR2 SMNVEV (reference sequence). Trimming took 8 bases from V and 3 from J, leaving 8 bases between them. As DNA, the CDR3 is TGTGCCAGCGGGACTTATGGAAACACCATATATTTT. Protein product: CASGTYGNTIYF.

DNA of the CDR3: TGTGCCAGCACCCAAGCAGGGGACGGCTACACCTTC. This translates into CASTQAGDGYTF. The genes are TRBV28 and TRBJ1-2; D perhaps matches TRBD1 (6 bases). Germline values: CDR1 MDHEN, CDR2 SYDVKM. The CDR3 totals 12 residues. V shed 7 bases and J shed 8 bases, with 14 bases lying between them.

The rearrangement joins TRBV11-2 to TRBJ2-7; no clear D gene. The germline V gene has CDR1 SGHAT and CDR2 FQNNGV. V was cut by 1 base and J by 2 bases, with 6 bases left in between. This CDR3 contains 13 residues. The CDR3: CASSLVGTYEQYF. CDR3 DNA: TGTGCCAGCAGCTTAGTCGGTACCTACGAGCAGTACTTC.

This chain uses TRBV6-5 with TRBJ1-5, with D hard to call. The germline V and J ends were trimmed by 7 bases and 8 bases, with 15 bases remaining between them. CDR1 and CDR2 (germline): MNHEY, SVGAGI. The length of the CDR3 is 13 residues. This CDR3 is CASTLQTQEPQHF. As DNA, the CDR3 is TGTGCCAGCACCCTACAAACCCAGGAGCCCCAGCATTTT.

With regard to this clone: The same CDR3 arises from other DNA sequences in this sample as well. This chain links TRBV15 with TRBJ2-7; D is perhaps TRBD2 (8 bases). Germline CDR1 LNHNV, CDR2 YYDKDF (reference sequence). V lost 0 bases to trimming and J lost 3 bases, with 33 bases between them. There are 22 residues in the CDR3. CDR3 protein: CATSRDRARGGITAGQHYEQYF. The CDR3 DNA reads TGTGCCACCAGCAGAGATCGGGCCCGGGGGGGGATAACAGCGGGACAGCACTACGAGCAGTACTTC.

The chain is built from TRBV7-9 and TRBJ2-3, with 12 bases identical to TRBD2. The length of the CDR3 is 19 residues. Losses at the gene ends were 5 bases for V and 3 bases for J; bases not matched to a gene: 15. The germline V gene has CDR1 SEHNR and CDR2 FQNEAQ (reference sequence). The CDR3 spells CASSPRLAGEVTGTDTQYF. The CDR3 nucleotides are TGTGCCAGCAGCCCTAGACTAGCGGGAGAAGTTACCGGGACAGATACGCAGTATTTT.

The rearrangement joins TRBV5-6 to TRBJ1-2, with D tentatively TRBD1 (6 bases). The germline V gene encodes CDR1 SGHDT and CDR2 YYEEEE. This CDR3 comprises 15 residues. V lost 0 bases and J lost 4, with 13 bases in between. The DNA of the CDR3 is TGTGCCAGCAGCTTGGATATCAGGGGTGGCTATGGCTACACCTTC. Encoded protein: CASSLDIRGGYGYTF. The full variable domain, rest sourced from reference TRBV5-6 and TRBJ1-2, is DAGVTQSPTHLIKTRGQQVTLRCSPKSGHDTVSWYQQALGQGPQFIFQYYEEEERQRGNFPDRFSGHQFPNYSSELNVNALLLGDSALYLCASSLDIRGGYGYTFGSGTRLTVV.

The chain uses TRBV9 and TRBJ1-1, with D possibly matching TRBD1 (6 bases). Germline V lookup: CDR1 SGDLS, CDR2 YYNGEE. The ends were cut back, 3 bases at V and 8 bases at J, with 17 bases in the middle. The length of the CDR3 is 14 residues. The DNA for the CDR3 is TGTGCCAGCAGCGCGAAACAGGGCAGGTCGGAAGCTTTCTTT. Translation gives CASSAKQGRSEAFF.

This chain uses TRBV6-1 with TRBJ2-1; 10 bases map to TRBD2. The CDR3 covers 15 residues. The V segment lost 1 base and the J segment 7 bases; nucleotides outside the gene matches: 4. CDR1 and CDR2 from the germline V gene are MNHNS and SASEGT. The CDR3 coding sequence is TGTGCCAGCAGTGAAGACCTAGCGGGGGCTAATGAGCAGTTCTTC. Amino acid sequence: CASSEDLAGANEQFF.

The count of this clone is one. In the same sample, other DNA sequences code for this CDR3. This chain connects TRBV4-1 to TRBJ2-2; TRBD2 might be the D (5 bases). CDR1 and CDR2 (germline): MGHRA, YSYEKL. With 1 base removed from V and 3 bases from J, the gap between germline ends came to 9 bases. The CDR3 sequence is 15 residues long. CDR3 in DNA: TGCGCCAGCAGCCAAGCCGGGGTAGACACCGGGGAGCTGTTTTTT. Encoded protein: CASSQAGVDTGELFF.

This chain connects TRBV6-5 to TRBJ1-4; D is undetermined. Germline V gene data show CDR1 as MNHEY and CDR2 as SVGAGI. The length of the CDR3 is 14 residues. Trimming removed 10 bases at V and 0 bases at J, with 12 bases between. CDR3 nucleotides: TGTGCCACATGGGCAGCCGCAACTAATGAAAAACTGTTTTTT. Its translation is CATWAAATNEKLFF.

The chain is built from TRBV18 and TRBJ2-1, with TRBD1 matching 9 bases. The CDR3 is 14 residues long. Losses at the gene ends were 5 bases for V and 5 bases for J; bases not matched to a gene: 4. Germline assignment: CDR1 KGHSH and CDR2 LQKENI. CDR3 nucleotide sequence: TGTGCCAGCTCAGCGACAGGGGGAGACAATGAGCAGTTCTTC. It translates to CASSATGGDNEQFF.

V gene TRBV5-4 combines with J gene TRBJ1-1; the match to TRBD1 covers 9 bases. This CDR3 region has 15 residues. The germline gives CDR1 SGHNT, CDR2 YYREEE (reference sequence). V lost 2 bases and J lost 0; bases outside the gene matches: 2. For the CDR3, the DNA is TGTGCCAGCAGCTTACAGGGGGCTTTGAACACTGAAGCTTTCTTT. Translated, it gives CASSLQGALNTEAFF.

This sequence joins TRBV5-4 and TRBJ2-3, with 10 bases identical to TRBD2. Per the germline V gene, CDR1 is SGHNT and CDR2 is YYREEE (reference sequence). With 3 bases clipped from V and 5 bases from J, the junction kept 3 bases outside the gene matches. The length of the CDR3 is 14 residues. The CDR3 nucleotides read TGTGCCAGCAGCTCCGGACTAGCGGAAGATACGCAGTATTTT. This codes for CASSSGLAEDTQYF.

The genes are TRBV11-2 and TRBJ1-2, with D possibly matching TRBD1 (6 bases). The ends were cut back, 5 bases at V and 5 bases at J, with 15 bases in the middle. The length of the CDR3 is 14 residues. From germline, CDR1 is SGHAT and CDR2 FQNNGV. In DNA, the CDR3 is TGTGCCAGCAGCCGGAGCCAGACAGGATATGGCTACACCTTC. Residues: CASSRSQTGYGYTF. Full variable domain (outside the CDR3, taken from reference TRBV11-2 and TRBJ1-2): EAGVAQSPRYKIIEKRQSVAFWCNPISGHATLYWYQQILGQGPKLLIQFQNNGVVDDSQLPKDRFSAERLKGVDSTLKIQPAKLEDSAVYLCASSRSQTGYGYTFGSGTRLTVV.

This clone was picked up a small number of times. The chain carries TRBV7-2 and TRBJ2-5; D remains unclear. Germline V gives CDR1 SGHTA, CDR2 FQGNSA. This CDR3 has 14 amino acids. V dropped 1 base and J dropped 0 bases, with 6 bases sitting between them. The DNA for the CDR3 is TGTGCCAGCAGCTTAGGGCGGAACCAAGAGACCCAGTACTTC. It is translated as CASSLGRNQETQYF.

This sequence joins TRBV15 and TRBJ2-5; 13 nucleotides match TRBD2. The length of the CDR3 is 16 residues. Germline V gene lookup returns CDR1 LNHNV and CDR2 YYDKDF (reference sequence). J was trimmed by 5 bases and V by 5 bases; bases with no gene match: 8. CDR3 in amino acids: CATSSRTSGGQETQYF. CDR3 coding DNA: TGTGCCACCAGCTCCAGGACTAGCGGGGGTCAGGAGACCCAGTACTTC.

This chain uses TRBV11-3 with TRBJ2-1, with D possibly being TRBD2 (6 bases). CDR3 length: 17 amino acids. From germline, CDR1 is SGHNT and CDR2 YENEEA. V lost 1 base and J lost 7, with 20 bases in between. The CDR3 is CASSLARGLLQWNEQFF. CDR3 nucleotides: TGTGCCAGCAGCTTAGCTCGAGGACTACTACAATGGAATGAGCAGTTCTTC.

A single count supports this clone. This chain connects TRBV18 to TRBJ1-2; D perhaps matches TRBD1 (5 bases). The V end was cut by 4 bases, the J end by 4 bases, with 10 bases between. This CDR3 contains 13 residues. The germline gives CDR1 KGHSH, CDR2 LQKENI. CDR3 bases: TGTGCCAGCTCACAAGACAGTACCTATGGCTACACCTTC. As protein: CASSQDSTYGYTF.

The V call is TRBV5-1, the J call TRBJ1-1, with 8 nucleotides matching TRBD1. V dropped 0 bases and J dropped 4; count of bases not matched to a gene: 8. The CDR3 loop spans 16 amino acids. Germline V CDR1 and CDR2: SGHRS, YFSETQ. The CDR3, as DNA: TGCGCCAGCAGCTTGGATGCAGGGGGCCGGGGCACTGAAGCTTTCTTT. Protein: CASSLDAGGRGTEAFF.